The present entry profiles one T cell receptor (beta chain) with its context. Its antigen is as yet unknown. The source of the sample is a study of OX40 agonist ivuxolimab in advanced cancers. Study information: At doses from 0.01 to 10 mg/kg, patients were given intravenous ivuxolimab every 2 weeks. In three patients, partial responses were observed, one with hepatocellular carcinoma and two with cutaneous melanoma. Overall study results and limits: What antigens the expanded peripheral T cells recognized was never established. Among the lowest peripheral clonal expansion occurred in 0.1-3.0 mg/kg partial responders.

Germline V gene data show CDR1 as LNHDA and CDR2 as SQIVND (reference sequence). V was trimmed by 5 bases and J by 0 bases, leaving 6 bases between them. The CDR3 extends over 13 amino acids. Measured with immunoSEQ multiplex PCR; TCRdb has only the in-frame clones, and not every one. The sample has tens of thousands of clones, around 88% seen once. The sequences come from CD4+ or CD8+ T cells sorted from blood, collected in a trial of the OX40 agonist ivuxolimab. J is TRBJ2-3 and V is TRBV19; D remains ambiguous. This sequence was found in an adult with an advanced solid tumor such as melanoma, head and neck, liver or kidney cancer. As DNA, the CDR3 is TGTGCCAGTAGTGCTGAGAGCACAGATACGCAGTATTTT. Amino acid sequence: CASSAESTDTQYF. Using reference TRBV19 and TRBJ2-3 for the parts outside the CDR3, the full variable domain is DGGITQSPKYLFRKEGQNVTLSCEQNLNHDAMYWYRQDPGQGLRLIYYSQIVNDFQKGDIAEGYSVSREKKESFPLTVTSAQKNPTAFYLCASSAESTDTQYFGPGTRLTVL.